Ten or more counts support the clone carrying this TCR beta chain. Its antigen is still unknown. This sample stems from a study of T cells in Graves' hyperthyroidism and ophthalmopathy. Whole-study results and caveats: A model of 13 V-J pairs discriminated ophthalmopathy from stable hyperthyroidism.

Lactation, pregnancy, other autoimmune disease or uncontrolled infection excluded patients. TCR beta CDR3 regions were amplified from RNA. TCR CDR3 underwent first-round RT-PCR with the HTBI primer set. Each CDR3 protein gets one entry after TCRdb re-called the multiplex PCR reads with MiXCR. The sample carries some 490,000 distinct CDR3 sequences, approximately 23% recorded once. The specimen was blood. The receptor's source is a woman between 70 and 85 years old with Graves' ophthalmopathy.

The CDR3 sequence: CASSLRTGIHEQYF. The CDR3, as DNA: TGTGCCAGCAGTTTACGGACAGGTATCCACGAGCAGTACTTC. The rearrangement links TRBV28 to TRBJ2-7, with 7 bases that match TRBD1. Unmatched junction bases numbered 6, after V lost 2 bases and J lost 5 bases. CDR1 is MDHEN and CDR2 is SYDVKM in the germline V gene. This CDR3 is built from 14 residues. The full variable domain, with the rest looked up from reference TRBV28 and TRBJ2-7, is DVKVTQSSRYLVKRTGEKVFLECVQDMDHENMFWYRQDPGLGLRLIYFSYDVKMKEKGDIPEGYSVSREKKERFSLILESASTNQTSMYLCASSLRTGIHEQYFGPGTRLTVT.